The rows below give T cell receptor beta chains drawn from one sample of a study of somatic mutations in cytotoxic T cells in rheumatoid arthritis. Profiling relied on immunoSEQ multiplex PCR, and the TCRdb table lists in-frame clones only, not all of them. The sample records roughly 16,000 clones, more than 70% being singletons. Source material: CD8+ T cells sorted from blood. All receptors come from an adult with rheumatoid arthritis. Both conserved end residues are part of each CDR3. A D gene is named only where the DNA matches it firmly.

D	V	J	CDR3
-	TRBV27	TRBJ2-1	CASSPELKGGQFF
-	TRBV9	TRBJ1-2	CASSVDLSYYGYTF
-	TRBV5-1	TRBJ2-5	CASSKDERETQYF
TRBD2	TRBV19	TRBJ2-5	CASRASGGARQETQYF
TRBD1	TRBV25-1	TRBJ1-5	CASSDHRQGHQPQHF
-	TRBV11-3	TRBJ2-1	CASSPGAKSYNEQFF
-	TRBV7-9	TRBJ1-4	CASSLGWQTNEKLFF
-	TRBV6-1	TRBJ2-2	CASSAQEGNTGELFF
TRBD1	TRBV4-1	TRBJ1-6	CASSQVGTGDSPLHF
TRBD2	TRBV7-6	TRBJ2-3	CASSTRLAGTSTDTQYF
-	TRBV5-1	TRBJ2-5	CVSSPSSQETQYF
TRBD2	TRBV7-9	TRBJ2-7	CASSRDFLGGGSYEQYF
-	TRBV5-6	TRBJ2-5	CASSEVGQETQYF
TRBD2	TRBV19	TRBJ2-7	CASSPRAGPHEQYF
TRBD1	TRBV7-9	TRBJ2-1	CASSTTSRTGAPYNEQFF
TRBD2	TRBV9	TRBJ2-5	CASSHGASGNQETQYF
-	TRBV30	TRBJ1-1	CAWSKSGATEAFF
-	TRBV6-4	TRBJ2-2	CASSGVDTGELFF
-	TRBV1	TRBJ2-6	CTSSSRQHSGANVLTF
TRBD1	TRBV7-9	TRBJ2-2	CASSSHDREGIGGELFF
-	TRBV5-4	TRBJ2-7	CASSFFGSSYEQYF
-	TRBV2	TRBJ2-1	CASRIAYNYNEQFF
-	TRBV9	TRBJ1-5	CASSSSGEQPQHF
TRBD1	TRBV19	TRBJ1-2	CASEDRGPPNYGYTF
-	TRBV19	TRBJ2-1	CASQVGRAGFAETHYNEQFF
-	TRBV28	TRBJ1-5	CASSFQYQPQHF
-	TRBV6-1	TRBJ1-4	CASRWGAPTNEKLFF
-	TRBV27	TRBJ1-5	CASSLGDSNQPQHF
-	TRBV5-1	TRBJ1-1	CASSYGGNTEAFF
-	TRBV12-5	TRBJ1-1	CASGHPGDRAFF
TRBD1	TRBV7-9	TRBJ1-2	CASSTPDRDYGYTF
TRBD1	TRBV30	TRBJ1-1	CAGVTGDTEAFF
-	TRBV7-9	TRBJ1-2	CASSLDRRGYTF
-	TRBV7-9	TRBJ1-6	CASSLGNSPLHF
TRBD1	TRBV29-1	TRBJ1-2	CSVPGTGFYGYTF
TRBD1	TRBV30	TRBJ2-2	CAWRLLRDRVAGELFF
TRBD2	TRBV7-6	TRBJ2-7	CASSEAGNIYEQYF
-	TRBV19	TRBJ1-5	CASSQGAQPQHF
-	TRBV7-9	TRBJ1-1	CASSSQPNRNTEAFF
-	TRBV9	TRBJ2-5	CASSVSGGQETQYF
TRBD1	TRBV6-5	TRBJ1-2	CASSQRTGGLYGYTF
-	TRBV5-8	TRBJ2-7	CASSLAEGPHEQYF
-	TRBV27	TRBJ2-7	CASRSQAPYEQYF
-	TRBV7-6	TRBJ1-6	CASSPGTSNSPLHF
-	TRBV6-1	TRBJ1-1	CASSSAEPNTEAFF
-	TRBV6-5	TRBJ1-2	CASSYPGSNGYTF
-	TRBV30	TRBJ2-7	CACLRTSSSYEQYF
-	TRBV30	TRBJ2-3	CALTGLAHTDTQYF
-	TRBV9	TRBJ1-2	CASSGRIYGYTF